This T cell receptor beta chain was captured in a study of patients and donors after allogeneic stem cell transplantation. TCRdb re-called the RT-PCR reads through MiXCR, storing one row per CDR3 protein. The data hold about 960,000 distinct CDR3 sequences, with 18% observed a single time. After removal of 5 bases from V and 5 bases from J, the junction contained 8 bases not matched to a gene. The CDR3 is 15 residues long. Germline loops: CDR1 DFQATT, CDR2 SNEGSKA (reference sequence). The receptor was isolated from a human donor who was either an allogeneic HSCT recipient or a stem cell or donor lymphocyte infusion donor (not recorded which). It is not recorded whose cells these are; they may come from a transplant donor. Sequencing was carried out using blood, either unsorted or a sorted T cell fraction (not recorded which). This chain links TRBV20-1 with TRBJ2-5, with 13 nucleotides matching TRBD2. In DNA, the CDR3 is TGCAGTGCTCGACTAGCGGGGGGAACGGGGGAGACCCAGTACTTC. Its protein is CSARLAGGTGETQYF.